What follows are 24 T cell receptor beta chains derived from one specimen sequenced in a study of T cells in narcolepsy. The method was immunoSEQ multiplex PCR; TCRdb's version includes in-frame clones alone and lacks a portion of them. Found here are around 30,000 clones, 79% of them singletons; the top ten hold 6.6%. The sequencing input was memory (CD45RA-) CD4+ T cells from blood. The receptors were sampled from a human donor in good health.

The gene calls are TRBV28 and TRBJ2-5, with 8 nucleotides matching TRBD2. Germline CDR1 and CDR2: MDHEN and SYDVKM. The CDR3 contains 14 residues. Trimming took 4 bases from V and 2 from J; bases not matched to a gene: 3. CDR3: CASSSSGLQETQYF. The CDR3 nucleotides read TGTGCCAGCAGTTCTAGCGGGCTTCAAGAGACCCAGTACTTC.

This chain uses TRBV23-1 with TRBJ1-2, with D unresolved. TRBV23-1 is identified as an open reading frame with a role that is uncertain. Trimming shortened V by 1 base and J by 4 bases, and 4 bases separated the two germline ends. CDR3 size: 12 residues. In nucleotides, the CDR3 is TGCGCCAGCAGTCAATATTTCTATGGCTACACCTTC. This sequence encodes CASSQYFYGYTF.

The rearrangement uses TRBV7-9 and TRBJ1-1; a possible D gene is TRBD1 (5 bases). The V end lost 0 bases, the J end lost 9 bases, and 23 bases lay between the germline ends. The CDR3 extends over 17 amino acids. Germline V gene data show CDR1 as SEHNR and CDR2 as FQNEAQ (reference sequence). DNA of the CDR3: TGTGCCAGCAGCTTAGCGCTTTCGACAGCAAAGGCGGGAAAAGCTTTCTTT. Amino acid sequence: CASSLALSTAKAGKAFF.

The chain links TRBV5-1 to TRBJ1-6, with TRBD1 matching over 7 bases. The CDR3 totals 16 residues. Germline V gives CDR1 SGHRS, CDR2 YFSETQ. V trimming: 1 base; J trimming: 0 bases; junction bases outside the gene matches: 1. CDR3 region: CASSLQGGSYNSPLHF. The CDR3 bases are TGCGCCAGCAGCTTGCAGGGGGGCTCCTATAATTCACCCCTCCACTTT.

The genes are TRBV19 and TRBJ2-1, with TRBD2 matching over 9 bases. CDR3 length: 13 amino acids. CDR1 and CDR2 from the germline V gene are LNHDA and SQIVND (reference sequence). J lost 8 bases, V lost 6 bases, and 5 bases had no gene match. The CDR3 is CASSLTSGDEQFF. The CDR3 region has the DNA TGTGCCAGTAGCCTGACTAGCGGCGATGAGCAGTTCTTC. Complete variable domain (other parts from reference TRBV19 and TRBJ2-1): DGGITQSPKYLFRKEGQNVTLSCEQNLNHDAMYWYRQDPGQGLRLIYYSQIVNDFQKGDIAEGYSVSREKKESFPLTVTSAQKNPTAFYLCASSLTSGDEQFFGPGTRLTVL.

The V and J genes are TRBV9 and TRBJ2-7; 9 bases match TRBD1. Trimming removed 4 bases from V and 2 bases from J; junction bases left unmatched: 10. This CDR3 is built from 16 residues. Germline loops: CDR1 SGDLS, CDR2 YYNGEE. This CDR3 reads CASSSRTGESPYEQYF. CDR3 DNA sequence: TGTGCCAGCAGCTCTAGGACAGGGGAGTCCCCCTACGAGCAGTACTTC.

The rearrangement uses TRBV10-3 and TRBJ1-5, with D uncertain. Germline CDR1 is ENHRY and CDR2 is SYGVKD. The CDR3 has 14 amino acids. The germline V and J ends were trimmed by 10 bases and 3 bases, with 16 bases remaining between them. CDR3 amino acids: CATKAAEHNQPQHF. The CDR3 coding sequence is TGTGCCACCAAGGCGGCAGAACACAATCAGCCCCAGCATTTT.

The V and J genes are TRBV5-1 and TRBJ2-3; the D is unclear. Trimming removed 2 bases from V and 4 bases from J, with 11 bases in between. The CDR3 spans 14 residues. Germline-derived CDR1 and CDR2 are SGHRS and YFSETQ. As DNA, the CDR3 is TGCGCCAGCAGCTTTGGTGGTGGCTCAGATACGCAGTATTTT. Translating gives CASSFGGGSDTQYF.

With respect to this clone: This sample also contains other DNA sequences that code for the same CDR3. V is TRBV18 and J is TRBJ1-1; TRBD1 matches 7 bases. V shed 3 bases and J 3 bases; nucleotides not matched to a gene: 1. The CDR3 runs to 13 residues. Germline CDR1 is KGHSH and CDR2 is LQKENI. The DNA of the CDR3 is TGTGCCAGCTCACCTGGACAGGACACTGAAGCTTTCTTT. Encoded protein: CASSPGQDTEAFF.

This clone was counted a few times. The chain has TRBV7-2 and TRBJ2-7; D remains ambiguous. CDR3 length equals 14 residues. Germline lookup yields CDR1 SGHTA and CDR2 FQGNSA. Trimming left V 0 bases short and J 2 bases short, with 8 bases between. The CDR3 here is CASSLAFGPYEQYF. CDR3 bases: TGTGCCAGCAGCTTAGCATTCGGCCCCTACGAGCAGTACTTC.

The chain combines TRBV5-1 with TRBJ2-6, with D possibly matching TRBD2 (5 bases). The CDR3 is made up of 15 amino acids. Trimming stripped 2 bases from V and 0 bases from J, with 6 bases between. CDR1 is SGHRS and CDR2 is YFSETQ in the germline V gene. As DNA, the CDR3 is TGCGCCAGCAGCTTTGGGAGCTCTGGGGCCAACGTCCTGACTTTC. It specifies CASSFGSSGANVLTF. The variable domain in full, with the rest retrieved from reference TRBV5-1 and TRBJ2-6, is KAGVTQTPRYLIKTRGQQVTLSCSPISGHRSVSWYQQTPGQGLQFLFEYFSETQRNKGNFPGRFSGRQFSNSRSEMNVSTLELGDSALYLCASSFGSSGANVLTFGAGSRLTVL.

J is TRBJ1-5 and V is TRBV6-5; maybe TRBD1 (6 bases). V dropped 4 bases and J dropped 4 bases, with 17 bases sitting between them. The CDR3 spans 16 residues. The germline gives CDR1 MNHEY, CDR2 SVGAGI. CDR3 sequence: CASSSNRQARNQPQHF. The CDR3 DNA follows: TGTGCCAGCAGTTCCAACCGACAGGCTAGAAATCAGCCCCAGCATTTT.

The chain uses TRBV28 and TRBJ1-2; D perhaps matches TRBD1 (5 bases). Germline-derived CDR1 and CDR2 are MDHEN and SYDVKM. V lost 6 bases and J 3 bases, leaving 11 bases between the germline ends. This CDR3 has 13 residues. The CDR3 DNA reads as TGTGCCAGCAGCCCCAGGGCGGACTATGGCTACACCTTC. This translates into CASSPRADYGYTF.

This clone was seen a single time. This sequence joins TRBV4-2 and TRBJ1-5, with D possibly matching TRBD1 (6 bases). The CDR3 totals 16 residues. Trimming shortened V by 4 bases and J by 4 bases, and 17 bases separated the two germline ends. Germline-derived CDR1 and CDR2 are LGHNA and YNFKEQ. The chain's CDR3 is CASSRGLRGVNQPQHF. As DNA, the CDR3 is TGTGCCAGCAGCCGAGGCCTCAGGGGAGTGAATCAGCCCCAGCATTTT.

The chain is built from TRBV7-2 and TRBJ1-4; D is possibly TRBD1 (5 bases). With 1 base removed from V and 5 bases from J, the gap between germline ends came to 8 bases. The CDR3 is 14 amino acids. Germline V gives CDR1 SGHTA, CDR2 FQGNSA. The CDR3 sequence: CASSLVAGNEKLFF. The DNA of the CDR3 is TGTGCCAGCAGCTTAGTCGCAGGGAATGAAAAACTGTTTTTT. The complete variable domain, with remaining parts taken from reference TRBV7-2 and TRBJ1-4, reads GAGVSQSPSNKVTEKGKDVELRCDPISGHTALYWYRQSLGQGLEFLIYFQGNSAPDKSGLPSDRFSAERTGGSVSTLTIQRTQQEDSAVYLCASSLVAGNEKLFFGSGTQLSVL.

This rearrangement joins TRBV19 to TRBJ2-1; 7 bases agree with TRBD2. Germline CDR1 is LNHDA and CDR2 is SQIVND (reference sequence). The trim removed 1 base at V and 6 bases at J, leaving 0 bases unmatched. CDR3 length: 13 amino acids. CDR3 protein: CASSIGGGNEQFF. The CDR3 DNA reads TGTGCCAGTAGTATAGGGGGGGGCAATGAGCAGTTCTTC.

The chain employs TRBV5-6 and TRBJ2-5; a weak D match, TRBD2 (5 bases). Germline CDR1 SGHDT, CDR2 YYEEEE. V was clipped by 5 bases and J by 7 bases, with 24 bases between them. This CDR3 spans 16 amino acids. Written as DNA, the CDR3 is TGTGCCAGCAGTCTGGAAAGGTTTTATGGCAGCGGGACCCAGTACTTC. Translated, it gives CASSLERFYGSGTQYF.

This clone was seen a few times. In nucleotides, the CDR3 is TGTGCCATCAGTGGGACAGGGGGGATGAACACTGAAGCTTTCTTT. This encodes CAISGTGGMNTEAFF. This chain links TRBV10-3 with TRBJ1-1; 10 bases agree with TRBD1. CDR1 is ENHRY, CDR2 SYGVKD, per germline. The CDR3 totals 15 residues. The V segment lost 4 bases and the J segment 0 bases; nucleotides outside the gene matches: 2.

This chain connects TRBV29-1 to TRBJ2-7; TRBD1 matches at 9 bases. Germline lookup yields CDR1 SQVTM and CDR2 ANQGSEA. Trimming removed 1 base from V and 0 bases from J; junction bases left unmatched: 1. The CDR3 sequence is 14 residues long. Written as DNA, the CDR3 is TGCAGCGTTGAAGGACAGGGGGACTCCTACGAGCAGTACTTC. It specifies CSVEGQGDSYEQYF.

In its sample, this clone was seen once. This sequence joins TRBV6-6 and TRBJ2-5; 7 positions agree with TRBD1. With 2 bases clipped from V and 5 bases from J, the junction kept 2 bases outside the gene matches. The germline gives CDR1 MNHNY, CDR2 SVGAGI (reference sequence). The CDR3 contains 13 residues. CDR3 loop: CASSYPDRETQYF. Here the CDR3 DNA reads TGTGCCAGCAGTTACCCGGACAGGGAGACCCAGTACTTC.

This rearrangement joins TRBV2 to TRBJ2-5; D might be TRBD2 (5 bases). V was cut by 8 bases and J by 3 bases, with 16 bases left in between. CDR3 length equals 14 residues. The germline CDR1 and CDR2 sequences are SNHLY and FYNNEI. This chain's CDR3 is CASRKSLAEETQYF. CDR3 coding DNA: TGTGCCAGCCGAAAGAGCCTAGCAGAAGAGACCCAGTACTTC.

This clone has only one observation. The J gene is TRBJ1-2, the V gene TRBV27, with 8 bases aligning to TRBD1. Germline-derived CDR1 and CDR2 are MNHEY and SMNVEV (reference sequence). V gave up 4 bases and J gave up 9 bases; unmatched junction bases: 4. The CDR3 has 12 amino acids. CDR3 nucleotides: TGTGCCAGCAGTTATGGACAGGGTCGCTACACCTTC. Its protein is CASSYGQGRYTF.

This clone has a single count. The chain uses TRBV4-3 and TRBJ2-3, with 13 bases that match TRBD2. The V and J ends lost 0 bases and 2 bases, in that order; junction bases with no gene match: 14. CDR1 and CDR2 from the germline V gene are LGHNA and YSLEER. The CDR3 runs 21 residues. The CDR3 DNA sequence: TGCGCCAGCAGCCAAGATCGGAGACTAGCGGGGGGACTACTAATCACAGATACGCAGTATTTT. This translates into CASSQDRRLAGGLLITDTQYF.

The V call is TRBV28, the J call TRBJ2-1; TRBD2 agrees at 9 bases. Unmatched junction bases numbered 6, after V lost 6 bases and J lost 0 bases. Germline V gene lookup returns CDR1 MDHEN and CDR2 SYDVKM. CDR3 length: 16 residues. CDR3 amino acids: CASREAGGSSYNEQFF. CDR3 nucleotides: TGTGCCAGCAGAGAGGCGGGAGGGAGCTCCTACAATGAGCAGTTCTTC.